This T cell receptor (beta chain) originates from a study of Ad26.COV2.S vaccination and SARS-CoV-2 variants. Clones were sequenced by immunoSEQ multiplex PCR, and TCRdb holds only the in-frame ones, with some missing. The sample shows hundreds of thousands of clones, around 92% of them seen only once. Documented treatment: some 19 received Ad26.COV2.S at low or high dose, single or two shots; about 5 received placebo; per-sample allocation not given. The samples date from day 63 after the first vaccine or placebo injection. The junction had 4 bases not matched to a gene; V was cut back by 6 bases and J by 6 bases. The CDR3 is made up of 13 amino acids. The V gene's germline CDR1 is SGHRS and CDR2 YFSETQ.

This clonotype was obtained from a person aged 18-60 years who received the Ad26.COV2.S COVID-19 vaccine or a placebo. The V gene is TRBV5-1, the J gene TRBJ2-3, with 10 bases fitting TRBD2. This material consisted of peripheral blood, taken in a trial of Ad26.COV2.S vaccine versus placebo. DNA for the CDR3: TGCGCCAGCACCCTAGCGGGGGCGGATACGCAGTATTTT. Encoded protein: CASTLAGADTQYF.